Listed below are T cell receptor beta chains from one sample, sequenced in a study of blood T cells in healthy people across ages. TCRdb re-called the 5' RACE reads through MiXCR, storing one row per CDR3 protein. The data contain hundreds of thousands of distinct CDR3 sequences, about 25% of them singletons. The sample was also linked to a second study, of T cells of mothers and their children.

Sequenced material: blood. These receptors all come from a boy between 5 and 17 years old in good health. Each CDR3 is given with its conserved first and last residue. A D gene is named only where the DNA matches it firmly. Size is stated for part of the rows, as once, few or many counts, or as a class when the clone is expanded.

V,D,size,J,DNA,CDR3
TRBV12-3/TRBV12-4,TRBD1,NA,TRBJ2-7,TGTGCCAGCAGTCCCGCGGGACAGGGCTACGAGCAGTACTTC,CASSPAGQGYEQYF
TRBV28,TRBD2,NA,TRBJ2-7,TGTGCCAGCAGTTTAAGGATACTAGCGGGAGGTGACGAGCAGTACTTC,CASSLRILAGGDEQYF
TRBV27,NA,few,TRBJ1-1,TGTGCCAGCAGTTTTGACCGTAGGTCTGAAGCTTTCTTT,CASSFDRRSEAFF
TRBV6-5,NA,NA,TRBJ1-6,TGTGCCAGCAGTTACATCAATTCACCCCTCCACTTT,CASSYINSPLHF
TRBV28,TRBD1,few,TRBJ1-2,TGTGCCAGCGAGACAGGGGGGACCTCTAGAAATGGCTACACCTTC,CASETGGTSRNGYTF
TRBV29-1,NA,once,TRBJ2-5,TGCAGCGTTGCTTGGGCGGCTACAGAGACCCAGTACTTC,CSVAWAATETQYF
TRBV7-9,NA,few,TRBJ1-2,TGTGCCAGCAGCTTAGTACAGCAAAATTATGGCTACACCTTC,CASSLVQQNYGYTF
TRBV7-6,TRBD1,NA,TRBJ1-1,TGTGCCAGCAGCCCACGTACAGGGGCGGGGGGTACGGAAGCTTTCTTT,CASSPRTGAGGTEAFF
TRBV15,TRBD1,NA,TRBJ2-7,TGTGCCACCAGCAGTCGGGACAGGGTTGACGAGCAGTACTTC,CATSSRDRVDEQYF
TRBV5-1,TRBD2,NA,TRBJ2-1,TGCGCCAGCAGCTTACAGACTAGCGGGGGGGTTAATGAGCAGTTCTTC,CASSLQTSGGVNEQFF
TRBV25-1,NA,NA,TRBJ1-1,TGTGCCAGCAGTGAAGTTGGAGTGGAGCACACTGAAGCTTTCTTT,CASSEVGVEHTEAFF
TRBV3-1,NA,NA,TRBJ1-1,TGTGCCAGCAGCCATCGGGGGGGAGCTTTCTTT,CASSHRGGAFF
TRBV7-9,TRBD2,few,TRBJ2-3,TGTGCCAGCAGCTTAGTTGGGGAACTAGCGGGAGGAAAAGATACGCAGTATTTT,CASSLVGELAGGKDTQYF
TRBV12-3/TRBV12-4,NA,few,TRBJ2-7,TGTGCCAGCAGTTTTCCTCTAAGCTACGAGCAGTACTTC,CASSFPLSYEQYF
TRBV15,NA,NA,TRBJ1-2,TGTGCCACCAGCAGAGAACGGGCGTGGGCTAACTATGGCTACACCTTC,CATSRERAWANYGYTF
TRBV9,NA,NA,TRBJ1-1,TGTGCCAGCAGCTTATACAGGCCGAACACTGAAGCTTTCTTT,CASSLYRPNTEAFF
TRBV7-2,NA,NA,TRBJ2-7,TGTGCCAGCAGCCCACAACCCCGATACGAGCAGTACTTC,CASSPQPRYEQYF
TRBV29-1,TRBD1,few,TRBJ2-3,TGCAGCGTTGAAACGACAGGGAGCACAGATACGCAGTATTTT,CSVETTGSTDTQYF
TRBV9,NA,few,TRBJ2-5,TGTGCCAGCAGCGACCCTCGACGGGGGGCCTCGGAGACCCAGTACTTC,CASSDPRRGASETQYF
TRBV7-9,TRBD2,once,TRBJ2-3,TGTGCCAGCAGCTTTGGCGGGGGAACCACAGATACGCAGTATTTT,CASSFGGGTTDTQYF
TRBV29-1,NA,few,TRBJ1-2,TGCAGCGCCACCGGTGACGGCTACACCTTC,CSATGDGYTF
TRBV3-1,TRBD1,NA,TRBJ2-7,TGTGCCAGCAGCCAAGATGGGACAGGGCATCCCTACGAGCAGTACTTC,CASSQDGTGHPYEQYF
TRBV27,NA,NA,TRBJ2-5,TGTGCCAGCAGTTTCCGACCTCCGGGTCCGTACCAAGAGACCCAGTACTTC,CASSFRPPGPYQETQYF
TRBV20-1,NA,few,TRBJ2-5,TGCAGTGCTAGCCCTAGAAACCAAGAGACCCAGTACTTC,CSASPRNQETQYF
TRBV20-1,NA,few,TRBJ2-1,TGCAGTGCAAGCTTGAATGAGCGGTTCTTC,CSASLNERFF
TRBV5-5,TRBD2,NA,TRBJ2-7,TGTGCCAGCAGCTGGACTAGCGTCTACTACGAGCAGTACTTC,CASSWTSVYYEQYF
TRBV6-6,NA,NA,TRBJ2-5,TGTGCCAGCAGTCGCGGACAGTTCCTGGAGACCCAGTACTTC,CASSRGQFLETQYF
TRBV7-2,NA,NA,TRBJ2-2,TGTGCCAGCAGCTTTGGTTTGGGTACCGGGGAGCTGTTTTTT,CASSFGLGTGELFF
TRBV12-3/TRBV12-4,NA,NA,TRBJ1-3,TGTGCCAGCAGTGGGGCAGGGAAGGCGGGAAACACCATATATTTT,CASSGAGKAGNTIYF
TRBV20-1,NA,few,TRBJ2-7,TGCAGTGCTAAACCGACAGGTCCTGCCTACGAGCAGTACTTC,CSAKPTGPAYEQYF
TRBV12-3/TRBV12-4,TRBD1,NA,TRBJ2-1,TGTGCCAGCAGCCCACGGACAGGGTGGTTTGGTGAGCAGTTCTTC,CASSPRTGWFGEQFF
TRBV12-5,TRBD1,NA,TRBJ2-2,TGTGCTACCAGGGGGCTTAACGGGGAGCTGTTTTTT,CATRGLNGELFF
TRBV6-1,NA,NA,TRBJ2-3,TGTGCCAGCAGTAACCGGACAGTTACCACAGATACGCAGTATTTT,CASSNRTVTTDTQYF
TRBV5-6,NA,few,TRBJ2-7,TGTGCCAGCAGCTTTGTTGGGGACGAGCAGTACTTC,CASSFVGDEQYF
TRBV6-6,NA,NA,TRBJ1-3,TGTGCCAGCAGTTACTCGGACACCATATATTTT,CASSYSDTIYF
TRBV6-1,TRBD2,NA,TRBJ2-1,TGTGCCAGCACCGGACTAGCGGGGGTTACCTACAATGAGCAGTTCTTC,CASTGLAGVTYNEQFF
TRBV6-1,TRBD1,NA,TRBJ1-2,TGTGCCAGCCTTATAACAGGGGGGCCCCACGACTATGGCTACACCTTC,CASLITGGPHDYGYTF
TRBV2,NA,NA,TRBJ1-1,TGTGCCAGCAGTGAAGGGCAGGACGGGAACACTGAAGCTTTCTTT,CASSEGQDGNTEAFF
TRBV28,NA,NA,TRBJ1-2,TGTGCCAGCAGTTTATCCGTGGGCTACACCTTC,CASSLSVGYTF
TRBV9,NA,NA,TRBJ2-7,TGTGCCAGCAGCCCGAGTGGGGGGCAAATCTACGAGCAGTACTTC,CASSPSGGQIYEQYF
TRBV20-1,TRBD2,NA,TRBJ2-5,TGCAGTGCTCCTAGCGGGAGTAGGTCAGAGACCCAGTACTTC,CSAPSGSRSETQYF
TRBV10-3,NA,few,TRBJ1-6,TGTGCCATCAGTGAACAGGGTCCATATAATTCACCCCTCCACTTT,CAISEQGPYNSPLHF
TRBV12-3/TRBV12-4,NA,few,TRBJ2-3,TGTGCCAGCAGTGCAGGGGCGCCAGATACGCAGTATTTT,CASSAGAPDTQYF
TRBV2,TRBD2,NA,TRBJ2-1,TGTGCCAGCAGTGAAGAGGGACTAGCTTCCAATGAGCAGTTCTTC,CASSEEGLASNEQFF
TRBV15,NA,NA,TRBJ2-4,TGTGCCACCAGCAGAGCTCTCCAGGGGCTGGGGGACATTCAGTACTTC,CATSRALQGLGDIQYF
TRBV6-5,NA,NA,TRBJ2-1,TGTGCCAGCAGCGACGGACGCATCGGGCAGTTCTTC,CASSDGRIGQFF
TRBV6-1,NA,few,TRBJ2-3,TGTGCCAGCAGCGTAGAGGGAGATACGCAGTATTTT,CASSVEGDTQYF
TRBV5-1,NA,few,TRBJ1-2,TGCGCCAGCAGCTTGGAATCAGGGGTTAACTATGGCTACACCTTC,CASSLESGVNYGYTF
TRBV10-3,NA,NA,TRBJ2-3,TGTGCCATCAGTGAGTGGAAAGGCACAGATACGCAGTATTTT,CAISEWKGTDTQYF
TRBV24-1,TRBD1,NA,TRBJ2-7,TGTGCCACCAGTGATTTGGGCGGACAGGGAAAGTACTTC,CATSDLGGQGKYF
TRBV6-5,NA,few,TRBJ1-3,TGTGCCAGGTTTGGCTGCGGACCCTCTGGAAACACCATATATTTT,CARFGCGPSGNTIYF
TRBV7-2,NA,few,TRBJ2-3,TGTGCCAGCAGCTTAGCGCTGGCTAGCACAGATACGCAGTATTTT,CASSLALASTDTQYF